This T cell receptor (beta chain) was identified in a study of CD8 T cells in Susac syndrome. This clonotype was seen once. RNA was extracted with the RNeasy kit, and a quantity of about 0.45 to 1 ug was reverse transcribed using random hexamers. TCR beta CDR3 was amplified by immunoSEQ covering 54 Vbeta and 13 Jbeta. TCRdb called the immunoSEQ multiplex PCR reads again in MiXCR, with one record for every CDR3 protein. The sample consists of 180,000 or so distinct CDR3 sequences, about 95% of them appearing once. The T cells that were sequenced for TCR beta were CD8+ and CD4+ cells from blood. The material sequenced was CD4+ T cells from PBMCs. This sequence was found in a human donor in good health.

CDR3 loop: CSASSVGSGSNQPQHF. For the CDR3, the DNA is TGCAGTGCTAGCTCGGTTGGAAGCGGGAGCAATCAGCCCCAGCATTTT. The V gene is TRBV20-1, the J gene TRBJ1-5; D call uncertain. Looked up from germline, CDR1 is DFQATT and CDR2 is SNEGSKA (reference sequence). This CDR3 is 16 amino acids long. Trimming left V 3 bases short and J 1 base short, with 16 bases between.